Below are 21 T cell receptor beta chains sequenced from a single sample in a study of T cells in Graves' hyperthyroidism and ophthalmopathy. There were TCR beta CDR3 regions amplified from RNA transcripts. HTBI primers drove first-round RT-PCR of the TCR CDR3. MiXCR, applied by TCRdb to the multiplex PCR reads, yields one record per CDR3 protein. The top ten hold approximately 10% of the sample, which has 750,000 to 950,000 distinct CDR3 sequences, over 35% seen once. The sequencing sample was made of blood. The receptors come from a man in his late teens or twenties with Graves' hyperthyroidism.

The chain employs TRBV6-6 and TRBJ1-1; 7 bases match TRBD1. Looked up from germline, CDR1 is MNHNY and CDR2 is SVGAGI (reference sequence). This CDR3 has 14 amino acids. The J segment lost 3 bases and the V segment lost 6 bases, leaving 7 bases of the junction unmatched. The CDR3 DNA follows: TGTGCCAGCAGACCCGCCGACAGGGACACTGAAGCTTTCTTT. Translation gives CASRPADRDTEAFF.

Comments on this clonotype: This could be a read error, since a much larger clone is one nucleotide away. The V call is TRBV2, the J call TRBJ1-2, with D possibly matching TRBD1 (5 bases). The CDR3 covers 12 residues. Germline V gene sequence: CDR1 SNHLY, CDR2 FYNNEI. Trimming removed 8 bases from V and 6 bases from J, with 13 bases in between. This CDR3 is CASRPTADGYTF. The CDR3, as DNA: TGTGCCAGCCGACCGACAGCGGATGGCTACACCTTC.

The V call is TRBV29-1, the J call TRBJ2-2; no definite D call. CDR1 SQVTM and CDR2 ANQGSEA come from the germline V gene. The V end was cut by 3 bases, the J end by 4 bases, with 9 bases between. The CDR3 has 13 residues. DNA of the CDR3: TGCAGCGTTGAGTCCAGGACCACCGGGGAGCTGTTTTTT. Translated, it gives CSVESRTTGELFF.

V is TRBV6-5 and J is TRBJ1-6, with 7 bases matching TRBD1. CDR1 and CDR2 (germline): MNHEY, SVGAGI. J gave up 9 bases and V 5 bases, and 13 bases lay outside the gene matches. The CDR3 sequence is 16 residues long. The CDR3 DNA reads TGTGCCAGCAGTGTCCAGGGGGGAAGTATTGCTTCACCCCTCCACTTT. Amino acids: CASSVQGGSIASPLHF.

The chain links TRBV10-3 to TRBJ2-3; 9 nucleotides line up with TRBD1. V gave up 6 bases and J gave up 4 bases; unmatched junction bases: 17. Germline V gene data show CDR1 as ENHRY and CDR2 as SYGVKD. The CDR3 is 18 residues long. CDR3 region: CAISPGTGRQGPPDTQYF. For the CDR3, the DNA is TGTGCCATCAGCCCCGGGACAGGGCGACAAGGCCCCCCAGATACGCAGTATTTT.

This clonotype has only a few counts. The genes are TRBV6-5 and TRBJ1-1, with D possibly matching TRBD1 (5 bases). Germline CDR1 and CDR2: MNHEY and SVGAGI. V was cut by 2 bases and J by 3 bases, with 10 bases left in between. CDR3 length: 14 residues. CDR3 in amino acids: CASSYPGLDTEAFF. The DNA for the CDR3 is TGTGCCAGCAGTTACCCGGGGCTGGACACTGAAGCTTTCTTT.

This clonotype has just a few counts. The J gene is TRBJ2-5, the V gene TRBV13; weak D call: TRBD1 (5 bases). CDR1 and CDR2 (germline): PRHDT, FYEKMQ (reference sequence). This CDR3 comprises 16 residues. V was trimmed by 2 bases and J by 3 bases, leaving 16 bases between them. The CDR3 bases are TGTGCCAGCAGCTTACGGTTGGTGACAGTCGAAGAGACCCAGTACTTC. Protein product: CASSLRLVTVEETQYF.

This clonotype was counted once. J is TRBJ1-1 and V is TRBV7-9; tentative D call: TRBD1 (5 bases). V lost 1 base and J lost 5, with 14 bases in between. CDR3 length: 15 residues. Germline CDR1 reads SEHNR; CDR2 reads FQNEAQ (reference sequence). The DNA for the CDR3 is TGTGCCAGCAGCTTAGGGCTTAGGGGAGGTACTGAAGCTTTCTTT. Protein sequence: CASSLGLRGGTEAFF.

In this sample, this clonotype turned up many times. This chain uses TRBV2 with TRBJ1-1; no definite D call. The V end was cut by 7 bases, the J end by 5 bases, with 5 bases between. This CDR3 comprises 10 residues. Germline V gives CDR1 SNHLY, CDR2 FYNNEI. The CDR3 DNA sequence: TGTGCCAGCATTGGGACTGAAGCTTTCTTT. This sequence encodes CASIGTEAFF.

This clonotype was seen ten or more times. This sequence joins TRBV24-1 and TRBJ1-5; D is unclear. Deletions cut 4 bases from V and 7 bases from J, with 10 bases between. This CDR3 has 13 amino acids. Germline CDR1 reads KGHDR; CDR2 reads SFDVKD. CDR3 nucleotides: TGTGCCACCAGTGACAGGATCGAACAGCCCCAGCATTTT. Its protein product is CATSDRIEQPQHF.

This rearrangement joins TRBV9 to TRBJ1-5; TRBD1 might be the D (5 bases). Trimming removed 3 bases at V and 11 bases at J, with 21 bases between. This CDR3 has 15 amino acids. Germline CDR1 is SGDLS and CDR2 is YYNGEE. The CDR3 region has the DNA TGTGCCAGCAGCGCAGGGCGGGGGTTCCAAGAGACCCAGCATTTT. Translated, it gives CASSAGRGFQETQHF.

The chain recombines TRBV20-1 with TRBJ1-5; the D is unclear. This CDR3 has 17 amino acids. Trimming removed 0 bases from V and 7 bases from J, with 22 bases in between. Per the germline V gene, CDR1 is DFQATT and CDR2 is SNEGSKA (reference sequence). DNA of the CDR3: TGCAGTGCTAGAGATCTACTGACACCGGGTGCCCTGCAGCCCCAGCATTTT. Translation: CSARDLLTPGALQPQHF.

The CDR3 here is CASTLLGGGGTEAFF. CDR3 nucleotides: TGTGCCAGTACCCTCCTTGGGGGAGGGGGCACTGAAGCTTTCTTT. The V call is TRBV19, the J call TRBJ1-1; D may be TRBD1 (6 bases). CDR1 and CDR2 from the germline V gene are LNHDA and SQIVND (reference sequence). The CDR3 extends over 15 amino acids. V lost 7 bases and J lost 4, with 19 bases in between.

Ten or more counts support this clonotype. The chain is built from TRBV5-5 and TRBJ1-2; D gene uncertain. The CDR3 runs 14 residues. Germline CDR1 reads SGHKS; CDR2 reads YYEKEE (reference sequence). V was clipped by 4 bases and J by 1 base, with 11 bases between them. CDR3 loop: CASSRSWDNYGYTF. In nucleotides, the CDR3 is TGTGCCAGCAGCCGGAGTTGGGATAACTATGGCTACACCTTC.

The table lists this clonotype with many counts. V gene TRBV20-1 combines with J gene TRBJ2-7, with D hard to call. V lost 0 bases, J lost 6 bases, and 3 bases lay in between. The V gene's germline CDR1 is DFQATT and CDR2 SNEGSKA (reference sequence). This CDR3 has 10 residues. Here the CDR3 reads CSARDGEQYF. CDR3 nucleotide sequence: TGCAGTGCTAGAGACGGCGAGCAGTACTTC.

On this clonotype itself: A much larger clone is a single base away; this may be a read error. The genes are TRBV5-1 and TRBJ1-5, with 7 bases identical to TRBD1. Per germline, CDR1 SGHRS and CDR2 YFSETQ. The CDR3 spans 16 residues. The V segment lost 0 bases and the J segment 3 bases; nucleotides outside the gene matches: 6. CDR3 sequence: CASSLGSGGDNQPQHF. The DNA for the CDR3 is TGCGCCAGCAGCTTGGGGTCAGGGGGAGACAATCAGCCCCAGCATTTT.

This rearrangement joins TRBV29-1 to TRBJ1-2; 7 bases align to TRBD1. J gave up 8 bases and V 4 bases, and 4 bases lay outside the gene matches. Germline CDR1 is SQVTM and CDR2 is ANQGSEA. The CDR3 loop spans 11 amino acids. The CDR3 nucleotides read TGCAGCGTTGTCGGACAGGAAGGCTACACCTTC. This gives the protein CSVVGQEGYTF.

This clonotype was detected a few times. J is TRBJ2-2 and V is TRBV7-6; 9 nucleotides align to TRBD1. The germline V gene has CDR1 SGHVS and CDR2 FNYEAQ. Unmatched junction bases numbered 11, after V lost 1 base and J lost 5 bases. CDR3 length equals 18 residues. CDR3 DNA sequence: TGTGCCAGCAGCTTAGTTGGACCGGGACAGGGAATAACCGGGGAGCTGTTTTTT. It specifies CASSLVGPGQGITGELFF.

This clonotype appeared once. The CDR3 DNA reads TGTGCCAGCAGTTTTAACCTCCCCACAGGGGAGAATGAAAAACTGTTTTTT. Its translation is CASSFNLPTGENEKLFF. The J gene is TRBJ1-4, the V gene TRBV12-3 or TRBV12-4; 7 bases match TRBD1. Trimming took 3 bases from V and 5 from J; bases not matched to a gene: 12. This CDR3 has 17 amino acids.

The chain joins TRBV24-1 to TRBJ2-3, with 8 bases identical to TRBD2. The germline gives CDR1 KGHDR, CDR2 SFDVKD. With V trimmed by 4 bases and J by 14 bases, 7 bases remained unmatched. This CDR3 region has 12 residues. In DNA, the CDR3 is TGTGCCACCAGTGACACCGGGACTAGACTGTATTTT. Translation gives CATSDTGTRLYF.

V usage is TRBV12-3 or TRBV12-4 and J usage is TRBJ1-6; TRBD1 matches 9 bases. J lost 11 bases, V lost 6 bases, and 8 bases had no gene match. The CDR3 has 14 amino acids. The CDR3 DNA reads TGTGCCAGCAGGGCCGGGACAGGGTTTCCACCCCTCCACTTT. This translates into CASRAGTGFPPLHF.